Below, 6 T cell receptor beta chains from the same sample are listed, as sequenced in a study of blood T cell repertoires in COVID-19. The method was immunoSEQ multiplex PCR; TCRdb's version includes in-frame clones alone and lacks a portion of them. The top ten hold about 2.7% of the sample, which has about 280,000 clones, 85% seen once. Sequencing was done on a sample of PBMCs or T cells enriched from blood (not recorded which). The receptors here all came from a woman aged 50 to 65 who had recovered from COVID-19.

The chain links TRBV7-8 to TRBJ1-2; maybe TRBD1 (5 bases). Trimming cost V 5 bases and J 2 bases, with 15 bases left between them. Germline CDR1 reads SGHVS; CDR2 reads FQNEAQ. This CDR3 region has 15 residues. This chain's CDR3 is CASSPRDRANYGYTF. The CDR3 DNA sequence: TGTGCCAGCAGCCCGCGGGACCGGGCCAACTATGGCTACACCTTC.

J is TRBJ2-7 and V is TRBV29-1; TRBD2 might be the D (5 bases). The CDR3 loop spans 11 amino acids. The germline V gene has CDR1 SQVTM and CDR2 ANQGSEA. Trimming took 7 bases from V and 4 from J, leaving 11 bases between them. The CDR3 loop is CSASQTYEQYF. DNA of the CDR3: TGCAGCGCTAGCCAAACTTACGAGCAGTACTTC.

This clone occurred a few times. The chain joins TRBV5-4 to TRBJ2-3, with TRBD2 matching over 12 bases. The CDR3 is made up of 14 amino acids. Germline assignment: CDR1 SGHNT and CDR2 YYREEE (reference sequence). After removal of 5 bases from V and 3 bases from J, the junction contained 1 base not matched to a gene. The CDR3 protein is CASRGTSGTDTQYF. The CDR3 coding sequence is TGTGCCAGCAGAGGGACTAGCGGGACAGATACGCAGTATTTT.

This clone was observed a handful of times. The rearrangement links TRBV5-1 to TRBJ1-2; a weak D match, TRBD1 (5 bases). From germline, CDR1 is SGHRS and CDR2 YFSETQ. The CDR3 is made up of 13 amino acids. V gave up 0 bases and J gave up 4 bases, with 7 bases separating them. CDR3 amino acids: CASSLGQFYGYTF. CDR3 nucleotides: TGCGCCAGCAGCTTGGGACAGTTCTATGGCTACACCTTC.

CDR3 bases: TGTGCCAGCAGCCCGTTGGGGGGAAACACTGAAGCTTTCTTT. Translation gives CASSPLGGNTEAFF. The V call is TRBV11-2, the J call TRBJ1-1; TRBD1 might be the D (5 bases). Germline V CDR1 and CDR2: SGHAT, FQNNGV. V was trimmed by 5 bases and J by 2 bases, leaving 12 bases between them. This CDR3 region has 14 residues.

The chain links TRBV4-2 to TRBJ1-2; TRBD1 aligns across 7 bases. Germline V lookup: CDR1 LGHNA, CDR2 YNFKEQ. The CDR3 has 13 amino acids. V dropped 1 base and J dropped 8; count of bases not matched to a gene: 4. CDR3: CASSQANRGGYTF. The CDR3 nucleotides are TGTGCCAGCAGCCAAGCGAACAGGGGAGGCTACACCTTC.